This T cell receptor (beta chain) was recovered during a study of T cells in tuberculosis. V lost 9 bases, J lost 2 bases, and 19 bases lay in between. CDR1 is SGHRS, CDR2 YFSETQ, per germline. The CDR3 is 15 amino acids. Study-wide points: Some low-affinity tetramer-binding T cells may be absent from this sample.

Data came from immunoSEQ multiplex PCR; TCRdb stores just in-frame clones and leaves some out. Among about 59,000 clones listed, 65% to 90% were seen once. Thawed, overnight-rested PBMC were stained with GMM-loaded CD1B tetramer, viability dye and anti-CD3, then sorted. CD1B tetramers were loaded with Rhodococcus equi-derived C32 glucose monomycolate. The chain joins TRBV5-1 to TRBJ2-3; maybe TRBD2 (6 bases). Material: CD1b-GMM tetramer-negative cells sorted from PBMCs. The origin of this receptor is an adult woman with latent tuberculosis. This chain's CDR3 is CATARDGGNTDTQYF. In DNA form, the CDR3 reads TGCGCCACCGCAAGAGACGGGGGAAACACAGATACGCAGTATTTT.